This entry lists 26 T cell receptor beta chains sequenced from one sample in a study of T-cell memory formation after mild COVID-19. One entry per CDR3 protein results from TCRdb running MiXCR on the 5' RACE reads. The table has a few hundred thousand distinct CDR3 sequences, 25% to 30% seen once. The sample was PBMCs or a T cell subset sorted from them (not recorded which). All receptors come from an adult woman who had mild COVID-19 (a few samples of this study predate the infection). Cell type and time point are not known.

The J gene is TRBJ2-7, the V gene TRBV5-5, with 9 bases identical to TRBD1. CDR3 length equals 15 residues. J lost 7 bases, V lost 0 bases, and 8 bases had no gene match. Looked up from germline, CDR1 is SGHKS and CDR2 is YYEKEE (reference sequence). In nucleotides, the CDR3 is TGTGCCAGCAGCTTGGTTCGGACAGGGGTTGGGGAGCAGTACTTC. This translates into CASSLVRTGVGEQYF.

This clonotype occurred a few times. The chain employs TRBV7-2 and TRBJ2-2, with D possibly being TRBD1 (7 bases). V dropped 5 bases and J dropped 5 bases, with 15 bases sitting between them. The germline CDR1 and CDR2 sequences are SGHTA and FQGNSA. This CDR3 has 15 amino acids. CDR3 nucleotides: TGTGCCAGCAGCCCCTGGCCAGGGGGGACCGGGGAGCTGTTTTTT. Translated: CASSPWPGGTGELFF. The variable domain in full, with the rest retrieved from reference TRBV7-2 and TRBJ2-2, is GAGVSQSPSNKVTEKGKDVELRCDPISGHTALYWYRQSLGQGLEFLIYFQGNSAPDKSGLPSDRFSAERTGGSVSTLTIQRTQQEDSAVYLCASSPWPGGTGELFFGEGSRLTVL.

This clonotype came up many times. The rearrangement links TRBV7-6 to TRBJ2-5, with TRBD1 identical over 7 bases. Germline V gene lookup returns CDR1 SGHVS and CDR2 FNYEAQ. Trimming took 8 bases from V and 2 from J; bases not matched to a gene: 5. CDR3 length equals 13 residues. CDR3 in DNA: TGTGCCAGCGGAAGGGGGCATCAAGAGACCCAGTACTTC. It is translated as CASGRGHQETQYF. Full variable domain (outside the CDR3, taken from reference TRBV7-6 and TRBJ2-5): GAGVSQSPRYKVTKRGQDVALRCDPISGHVSLYWYRQALGQGPEFLTYFNYEAQQDKSGLPNDRFSAERPEGSISTLTIQRTEQRDSAMYRCASGRGHQETQYFGPGTRLLVL.

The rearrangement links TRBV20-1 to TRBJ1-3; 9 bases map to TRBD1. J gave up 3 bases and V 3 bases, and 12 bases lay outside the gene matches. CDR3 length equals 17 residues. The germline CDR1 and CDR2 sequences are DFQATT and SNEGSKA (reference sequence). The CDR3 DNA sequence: TGCAGTGCTAGCCCTTTTTGGGACAGGGAATTTGGAAACACCATATATTTT. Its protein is CSASPFWDREFGNTIYF.

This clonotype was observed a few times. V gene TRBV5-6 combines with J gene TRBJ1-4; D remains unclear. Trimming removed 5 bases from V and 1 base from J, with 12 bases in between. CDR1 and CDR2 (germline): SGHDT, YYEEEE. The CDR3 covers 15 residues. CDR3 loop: CASSPDGRTNEKLFF. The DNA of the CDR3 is TGTGCCAGCAGTCCGGACGGGAGAACTAATGAAAAACTGTTTTTT.

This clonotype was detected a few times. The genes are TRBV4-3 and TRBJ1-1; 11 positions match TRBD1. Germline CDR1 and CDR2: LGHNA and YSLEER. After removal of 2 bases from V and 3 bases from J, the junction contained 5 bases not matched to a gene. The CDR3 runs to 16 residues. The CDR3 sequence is CASSQHPGQGDTEAFF. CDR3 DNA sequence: TGCGCCAGCAGCCAACACCCGGGACAGGGGGACACTGAAGCTTTCTTT.

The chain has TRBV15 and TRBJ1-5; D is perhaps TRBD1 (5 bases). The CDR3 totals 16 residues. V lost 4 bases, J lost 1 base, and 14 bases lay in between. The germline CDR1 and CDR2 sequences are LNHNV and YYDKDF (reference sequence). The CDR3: CATSKNIRQSNQPQHF. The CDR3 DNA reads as TGTGCCACCAGCAAAAACATTCGACAGAGCAATCAGCCCCAGCATTTT.

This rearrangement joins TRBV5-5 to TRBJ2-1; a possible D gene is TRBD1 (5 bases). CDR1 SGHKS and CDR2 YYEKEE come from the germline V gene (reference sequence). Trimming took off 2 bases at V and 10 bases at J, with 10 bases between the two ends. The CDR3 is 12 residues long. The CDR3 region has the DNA TGTGCCAGCAGCTTCCAGGGTTACGAGCAGTTCTTC. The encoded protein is CASSFQGYEQFF.

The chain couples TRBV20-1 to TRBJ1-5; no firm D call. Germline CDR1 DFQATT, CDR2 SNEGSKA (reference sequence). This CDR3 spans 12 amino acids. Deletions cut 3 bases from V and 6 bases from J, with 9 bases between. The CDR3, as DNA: TGCAGTGCTAGCTCCGGAGGTCAGCCCCAGCATTTT. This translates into CSASSGGQPQHF.

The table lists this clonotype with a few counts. The CDR3 sequence: CASSLIQGNTEAFF. The CDR3 nucleotides read TGCGCCAGCAGCTTGATCCAGGGGAACACTGAAGCTTTCTTT. V is TRBV5-1 and J is TRBJ1-1; tentative D call: TRBD1 (5 bases). Trimming cost V 1 base and J 1 base, with 8 bases left between them. CDR1 is SGHRS, CDR2 YFSETQ, per germline. The CDR3 length is 14 residues.

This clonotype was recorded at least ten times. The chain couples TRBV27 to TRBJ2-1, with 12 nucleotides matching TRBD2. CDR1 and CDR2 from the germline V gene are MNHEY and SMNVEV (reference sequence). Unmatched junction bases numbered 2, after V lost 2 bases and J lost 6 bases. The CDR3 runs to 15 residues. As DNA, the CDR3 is TGTGCCAGCAGTTTACTAGCGGGAGGGCCCAATGAGCAGTTCTTC. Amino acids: CASSLLAGGPNEQFF.

CDR3 region: CASSLNFRGGQADTQYF. The CDR3 DNA is TGCGCCAGCAGCTTGAATTTTCGAGGGGGCCAAGCAGATACGCAGTATTTT. V gene TRBV5-1 combines with J gene TRBJ2-3; 7 positions match TRBD1. This CDR3 has 17 residues. The V gene end was trimmed by 1 base and the J gene end by 4 bases; junction bases not matched to a gene: 12. Germline lookup yields CDR1 SGHRS and CDR2 YFSETQ.

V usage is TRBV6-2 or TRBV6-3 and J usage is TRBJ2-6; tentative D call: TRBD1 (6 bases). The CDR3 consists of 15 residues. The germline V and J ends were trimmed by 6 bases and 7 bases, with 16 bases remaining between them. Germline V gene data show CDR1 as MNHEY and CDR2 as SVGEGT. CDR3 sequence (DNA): TGTGCCAGCAGCCTAGACAGGATCGGAGCCAACGTCCTGACTTTC. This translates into CASSLDRIGANVLTF.

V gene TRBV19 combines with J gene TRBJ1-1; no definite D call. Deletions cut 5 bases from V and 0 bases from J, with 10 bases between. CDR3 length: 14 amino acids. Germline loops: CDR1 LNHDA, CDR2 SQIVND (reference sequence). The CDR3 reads CASSLPGMNTEAFF. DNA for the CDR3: TGTGCCAGTAGTCTCCCGGGAATGAACACTGAAGCTTTCTTT.

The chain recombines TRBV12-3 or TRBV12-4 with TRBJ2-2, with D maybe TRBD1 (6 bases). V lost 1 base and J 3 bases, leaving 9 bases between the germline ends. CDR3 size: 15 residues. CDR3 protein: CASSLGGGDTGELFF. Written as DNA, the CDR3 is TGTGCCAGCAGTTTAGGAGGGGGAGACACCGGGGAGCTGTTTTTT.

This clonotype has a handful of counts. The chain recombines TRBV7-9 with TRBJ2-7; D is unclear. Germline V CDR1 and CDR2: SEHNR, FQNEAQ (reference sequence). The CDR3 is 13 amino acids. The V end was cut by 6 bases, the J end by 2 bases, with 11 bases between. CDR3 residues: CASRGESAYEQYF. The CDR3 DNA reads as TGTGCCAGCAGGGGTGAGTCCGCCTACGAGCAGTACTTC.

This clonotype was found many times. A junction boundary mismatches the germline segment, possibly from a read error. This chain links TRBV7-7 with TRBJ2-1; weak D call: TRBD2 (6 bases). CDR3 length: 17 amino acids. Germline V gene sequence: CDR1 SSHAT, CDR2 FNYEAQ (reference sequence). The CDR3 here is CASSLEASGHSYNEQFF. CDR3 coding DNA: TGTGCTAGCAGCTTAGAGGCCAGCGGGCACTCCTACAATGAGCAGTTCTTC.

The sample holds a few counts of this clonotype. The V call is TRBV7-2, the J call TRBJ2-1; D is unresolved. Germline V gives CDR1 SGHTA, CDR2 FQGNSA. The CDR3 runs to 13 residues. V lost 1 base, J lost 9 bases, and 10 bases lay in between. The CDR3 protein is CASSLDRVAEQFF. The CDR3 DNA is TGTGCCAGCAGCTTAGATAGGGTTGCTGAGCAGTTCTTC.

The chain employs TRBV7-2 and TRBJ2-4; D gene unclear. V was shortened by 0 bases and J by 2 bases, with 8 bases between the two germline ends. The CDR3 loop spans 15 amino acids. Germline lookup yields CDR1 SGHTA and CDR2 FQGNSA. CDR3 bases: TGTGCCAGCAGCTTAGCTGCGACTTCCAAAAACATTCAGTACTTC. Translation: CASSLAATSKNIQYF.

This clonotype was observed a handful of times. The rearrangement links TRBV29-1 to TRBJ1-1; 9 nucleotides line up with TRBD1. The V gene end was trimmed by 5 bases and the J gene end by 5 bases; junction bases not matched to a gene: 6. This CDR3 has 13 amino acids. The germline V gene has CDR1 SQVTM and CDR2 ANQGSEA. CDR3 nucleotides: TGCAGCGTTAGAACAGGGGGCTTGACTGAAGCTTTCTTT. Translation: CSVRTGGLTEAFF.

CDR3 residues: CATSSLKPGGESRNTIYF. CDR3 in DNA: TGTGCCACCAGCTCGCTGAAGCCTGGGGGGGAGTCCAGAAACACCATATATTTT. This chain connects TRBV15 to TRBJ1-3; D is perhaps TRBD1 (5 bases). The CDR3 extends over 18 amino acids. V was pared by 5 bases and J by 5 bases, with 25 bases between. Germline loops: CDR1 LNHNV, CDR2 YYDKDF (reference sequence).

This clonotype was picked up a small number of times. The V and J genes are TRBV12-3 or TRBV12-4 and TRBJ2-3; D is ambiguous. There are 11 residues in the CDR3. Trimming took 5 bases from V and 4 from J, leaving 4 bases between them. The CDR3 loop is CASSPADTQYF. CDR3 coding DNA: TGTGCCAGCAGTCCCGCAGATACGCAGTATTTT.

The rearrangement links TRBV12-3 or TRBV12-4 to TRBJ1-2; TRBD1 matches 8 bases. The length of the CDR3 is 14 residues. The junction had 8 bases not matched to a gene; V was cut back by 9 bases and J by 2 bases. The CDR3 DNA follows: TGTGCCAGTACTCACAGGGGGTGGAACTATGGCTACACCTTC. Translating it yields CASTHRGWNYGYTF.

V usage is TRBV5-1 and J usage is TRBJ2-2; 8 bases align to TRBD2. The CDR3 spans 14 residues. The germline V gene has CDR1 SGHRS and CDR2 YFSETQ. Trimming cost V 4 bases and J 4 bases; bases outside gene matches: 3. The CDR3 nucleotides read TGCGCCAGCAGCCCCCGGGAGGGCACCGGGGAGCTGTTTTTT. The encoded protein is CASSPREGTGELFF.

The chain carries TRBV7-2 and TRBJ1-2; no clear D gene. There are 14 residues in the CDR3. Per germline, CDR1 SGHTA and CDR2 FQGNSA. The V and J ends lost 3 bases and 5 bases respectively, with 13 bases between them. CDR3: CASSLDPPDYGYTF. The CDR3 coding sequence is TGTGCCAGCAGCTTGGATCCCCCAGATTATGGCTACACCTTC.

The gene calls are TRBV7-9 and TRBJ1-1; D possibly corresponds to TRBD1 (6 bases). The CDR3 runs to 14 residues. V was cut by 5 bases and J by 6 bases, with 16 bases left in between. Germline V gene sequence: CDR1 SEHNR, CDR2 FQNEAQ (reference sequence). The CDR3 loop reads CASSKRGDNAEAFF. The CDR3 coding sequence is TGTGCCAGCAGCAAAAGGGGGGATAACGCTGAAGCTTTCTTT.